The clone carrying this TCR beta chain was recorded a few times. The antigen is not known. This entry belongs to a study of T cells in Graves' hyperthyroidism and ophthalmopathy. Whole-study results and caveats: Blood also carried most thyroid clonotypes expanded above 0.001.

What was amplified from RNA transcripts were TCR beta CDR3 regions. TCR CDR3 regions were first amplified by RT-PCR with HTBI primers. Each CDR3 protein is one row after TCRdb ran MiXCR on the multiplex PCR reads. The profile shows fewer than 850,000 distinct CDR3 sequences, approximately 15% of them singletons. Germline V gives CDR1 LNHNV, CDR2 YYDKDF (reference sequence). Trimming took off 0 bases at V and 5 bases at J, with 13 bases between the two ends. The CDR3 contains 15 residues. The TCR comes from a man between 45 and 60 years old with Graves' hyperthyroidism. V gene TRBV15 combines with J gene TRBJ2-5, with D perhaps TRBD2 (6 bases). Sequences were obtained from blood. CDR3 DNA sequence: TGTGCCACCAGCAGAGATCGGGGGAAGGGGGAGACCCAGTACTTC. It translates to CATSRDRGKGETQYF. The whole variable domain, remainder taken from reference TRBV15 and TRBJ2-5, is DAMVIQNPRYQVTQFGKPVTLSCSQTLNHNVMYWYQQKSSQAPKLLFHYYDKDFNNEADTPDNFQSRRPNTSFCFLDIRSPGLGDTAMYLCATSRDRGKGETQYFGPGTRLLVL.